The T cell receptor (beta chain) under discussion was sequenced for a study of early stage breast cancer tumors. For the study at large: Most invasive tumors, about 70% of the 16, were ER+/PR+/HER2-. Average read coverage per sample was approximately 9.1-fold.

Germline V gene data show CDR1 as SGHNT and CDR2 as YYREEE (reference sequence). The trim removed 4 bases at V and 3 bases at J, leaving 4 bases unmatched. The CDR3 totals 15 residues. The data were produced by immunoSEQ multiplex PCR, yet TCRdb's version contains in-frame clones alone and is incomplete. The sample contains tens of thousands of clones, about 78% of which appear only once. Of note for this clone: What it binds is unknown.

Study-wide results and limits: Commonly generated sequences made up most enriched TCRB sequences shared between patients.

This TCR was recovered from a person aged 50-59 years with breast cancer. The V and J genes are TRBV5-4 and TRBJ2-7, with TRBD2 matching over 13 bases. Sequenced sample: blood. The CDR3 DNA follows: TGTGCCAGCAGCCCGGGACTAGCGGGACGCTACGAGCAGTACTTC. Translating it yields CASSPGLAGRYEQYF.